This passage covers 31 T cell receptor beta chains from one sample sequenced in a study of blood T cell repertoires in COVID-19. Assay used: immunoSEQ multiplex PCR; TCRdb lists only in-frame clones, some missing. Of over 600,000 clones in the sample, around 90% were seen once. Sequenced sample: peripheral blood. The source is a woman between 18 and 29 years old with acute or convalescent COVID-19.

CDR3 region: CAVRPFNANEKLFF. For the CDR3, the DNA is TGCGCCGTTCGTCCGTTTAATGCTAATGAAAAACTGTTTTTT. The J gene is TRBJ1-4, the V gene TRBV23-1; D gene uncertain. TRBV23-1 is placed among ORFs of uncertain function. V gave up 11 bases and J gave up 3 bases, with 16 bases separating them. CDR3 length: 14 amino acids.

The CDR3 loop is CASSARTGELYGYTF. The CDR3 coding sequence is TGTGCCAGCAGTGCCAGAACAGGCGAGCTCTATGGCTACACCTTC. The chain joins TRBV2 to TRBJ1-2, with D possibly TRBD1 on 5 matching bases. Trimming stripped 4 bases from V and 4 bases from J, with 16 bases between. The length of the CDR3 is 15 residues. Germline V gives CDR1 SNHLY, CDR2 FYNNEI.

This sequence joins TRBV9 and TRBJ2-1; 11 nucleotides match TRBD2. The junction had 16 bases not matched to a gene; V was cut back by 4 bases and J by 1 base. Germline CDR1 and CDR2: SGDLS and YYNGEE. The CDR3 is 20 residues long. CDR3 coding DNA: TGTGCCAGCAGCACCTCCTCACTAGCGGGGGACCGCTTTTCCTACAATGAGCAGTTCTTC. Encoded protein: CASSTSSLAGDRFSYNEQFF.

This clone occurred once. The chain employs TRBV7-2 and TRBJ2-3; TRBD2 is a possible D gene (7 bases). The germline V gene encodes CDR1 SGHTA and CDR2 FQGNSA. V lost 7 bases, J lost 4 bases, and 18 bases lay in between. This CDR3 is 15 amino acids long. The CDR3 sequence is CASTQRGGSADTQYF. The CDR3 DNA reads TGTGCCAGCACCCAGAGGGGGGGGAGCGCAGATACGCAGTATTTT.

As concerns this clone: Other DNA sequences within the sample encode an identical CDR3. The V and J genes are TRBV24-1 and TRBJ1-5, with D possibly TRBD1 on 5 matching bases. The CDR3 is 14 residues long. The germline gives CDR1 KGHDR, CDR2 SFDVKD. Trimming pared 4 bases from V and 4 bases from J, leaving 10 bases between. The DNA for the CDR3 is TGTGCCACCAGTGACCTAGACAGTAATCAGCCCCAGCATTTT. Translation: CATSDLDSNQPQHF.

This clone has only one observation. J is TRBJ1-2 and V is TRBV2, with TRBD1 as a possible D gene (5 bases). Germline loops: CDR1 SNHLY, CDR2 FYNNEI. Trimming stripped 5 bases from V and 14 bases from J, with 18 bases between. CDR3 length equals 12 residues. The CDR3, as DNA: TGTGCCAGCAGTCGCGCATTATACGGGACTACCTTC. Protein product: CASSRALYGTTF.

This rearrangement joins TRBV9 to TRBJ1-1; D is unresolved. Trimming left V 0 bases short and J 0 bases short, with 6 bases between. This CDR3 has 14 amino acids. Germline V gene data show CDR1 as SGDLS and CDR2 as YYNGEE. This chain's CDR3 is CASSVDGMNTEAFF. The CDR3 DNA sequence: TGTGCCAGCAGCGTAGACGGTATGAACACTGAAGCTTTCTTT.

A remark on this clone: Other DNA sequences of this sample code for an identical CDR3. The chain links TRBV18 to TRBJ2-6, with TRBD1 identical over 8 bases. In germline, CDR1 is KGHSH, CDR2 LQKENI. With V trimmed by 3 bases and J by 2 bases, 3 bases remained unmatched. There are 16 residues in the CDR3. The CDR3 DNA reads TGTGCCAGCTCACCGCAGGGGGCGACTGGGGCCAACGTCCTGACTTTC. Translated, it gives CASSPQGATGANVLTF.

In its sample, this clone was seen once. In DNA form, the CDR3 reads TGCGCCAGCAGCTTGGATAGGTACGGGATGCGATACGAGCAGTACTTC. Its translation is CASSLDRYGMRYEQYF. V gene TRBV5-1 combines with J gene TRBJ2-7, with a weak D call TRBD2 (5 bases). The CDR3 spans 16 residues. Trimming took off 0 bases at V and 4 bases at J, with 17 bases between the two ends. The germline CDR1 and CDR2 sequences are SGHRS and YFSETQ.

The CDR3 DNA reads as TGTGCCAGCAGCCAAGGACTGTCGAGCTCCTACAATGAGCAGTTCTTC. Its translation: CASSQGLSSSYNEQFF. This sequence joins TRBV14 and TRBJ2-1; D unclear. With 1 base removed from V and 0 bases from J, the gap between germline ends came to 10 bases. Germline CDR1 reads SGHDN; CDR2 reads FVKESK. The CDR3 length is 16 residues.

The chain couples TRBV7-2 to TRBJ1-2; D possibly corresponds to TRBD1 (6 bases). Germline CDR1 reads SGHTA; CDR2 reads FQGNSA. The V end lost 4 bases, the J end lost 3 bases, and 15 bases lay between the germline ends. This CDR3 contains 15 residues. This CDR3 is CASSSQGQPYYGYTF. DNA for the CDR3: TGTGCCAGCAGCTCACAAGGACAGCCTTACTATGGCTACACCTTC.

V gene TRBV11-1 combines with J gene TRBJ2-7; D may be TRBD1 (6 bases). The germline V gene has CDR1 SGHAT and CDR2 FQDESV (reference sequence). V gave up 2 bases and J gave up 5 bases, with 13 bases separating them. There are 14 residues in the CDR3. Written as DNA, the CDR3 is TGTGCCAGCAGCTTACGACAGGTTGGAGACGAGCAGTACTTC. Amino acids: CASSLRQVGDEQYF.

This chain links TRBV7-9 with TRBJ2-7, with TRBD1 matching 8 bases. The CDR3 is 16 residues long. Losses at the gene ends were 3 bases for V and 3 bases for J; bases not matched to a gene: 10. Germline V gene lookup returns CDR1 SEHNR and CDR2 FQNEAQ (reference sequence). CDR3 DNA sequence: TGTGCCAGCAGCTTGCCAGCCGGGACAGGTGACTACGAGCAGTACTTC. Protein sequence: CASSLPAGTGDYEQYF.

The chain joins TRBV5-1 to TRBJ2-7; 9 nucleotides match TRBD1. Losses at the gene ends were 2 bases for V and 5 bases for J; bases not matched to a gene: 8. Germline CDR1 reads SGHRS; CDR2 reads YFSETQ. This CDR3 comprises 15 residues. Written as DNA, the CDR3 is TGCGCCAGCAGCTTCCTGACAGGGGGAAGGAACGAGCAGTACTTC. It is translated as CASSFLTGGRNEQYF.

The chain employs TRBV30 and TRBJ2-3, with TRBD2 identical over 11 bases. This CDR3 spans 15 amino acids. The V segment lost 6 bases and the J segment 4 bases; nucleotides outside the gene matches: 9. Germline V lookup: CDR1 GTSNPN, CDR2 SVGIG (reference sequence). The CDR3: CACLPSGGWADTQYF. The CDR3 coding sequence is TGTGCCTGTTTACCTAGCGGGGGGTGGGCAGATACGCAGTATTTT.

The chain carries TRBV29-1 and TRBJ2-3, with D possibly being TRBD2 (5 bases). Germline CDR1 is SQVTM and CDR2 is ANQGSEA. The V and J ends lost 7 bases and 4 bases respectively, with 15 bases between them. This CDR3 region has 13 residues. DNA of the CDR3: TGCAGCGCCATACGGGGTTGGGCAGATACGCAGTATTTT. Encoded protein: CSAIRGWADTQYF.

The chain combines TRBV11-3 with TRBJ2-2; the D gene is possibly TRBD1 (6 bases). This CDR3 is 16 amino acids long. Germline V gives CDR1 SGHNT, CDR2 YENEEA. The ends were cut back, 7 bases at V and 2 bases at J, with 17 bases in the middle. CDR3 nucleotides: TGTGCCAGCAATCCGGTAGTACAGGGTAACACCGGGGAGCTGTTTTTT. Residues: CASNPVVQGNTGELFF.

The chain has TRBV6-2 or TRBV6-3 and TRBJ2-2, with D possibly TRBD2 on 7 matching bases. The CDR3 covers 14 residues. Trimming left V 6 bases short and J 4 bases short, with 12 bases between. From germline, CDR1 is MNHEY and CDR2 SVGEGT. Here the CDR3 DNA reads TGTGCCAGCAGCAGGGGAGGGGGCACCGGGGAGCTGTTTTTT. Translation: CASSRGGGTGELFF.

The V and J genes are TRBV21-1 and TRBJ2-1; the D call TRBD1 from the table was never checked on the DNA. TRBV21-1 is designated a pseudogene. There are 17 residues in the CDR3. The CDR3: CASSKSRQGISYNEQFF. The CDR3 nucleotides are TGTGCCAGCAGCAAAAGCCGCCAGGGGATCTCCTACAATGAGCAGTTCTTC.

This clone was picked up a small number of times. The gene calls are TRBV24-1 and TRBJ2-1; D gene ambiguous. The CDR3 has 15 amino acids. V was shortened by 4 bases and J by 3 bases, with 12 bases between the two germline ends. CDR1 is KGHDR, CDR2 SFDVKD, per germline. CDR3 in amino acids: CATSESERDYNEQFF. The CDR3 nucleotides read TGTGCCACCAGTGAATCAGAGCGCGACTACAATGAGCAGTTCTTC.

This chain joins TRBV9 and TRBJ2-7, with 11 positions matching TRBD2. V trimming: 5 bases; J trimming: 4 bases; junction bases outside the gene matches: 11. Germline V lookup: CDR1 SGDLS, CDR2 YYNGEE. The CDR3 covers 16 residues. CDR3 amino acids: CASSVTSGGTLYEQYF. The DNA for the CDR3 is TGTGCCAGCAGTGTTACTAGCGGGGGCACTCTATACGAGCAGTACTTC.

The genes are TRBV7-8 and TRBJ2-3; unclear D gene. The germline V gene has CDR1 SGHVS and CDR2 FQNEAQ. CDR3 length: 13 amino acids. Trimming removed 5 bases at V and 4 bases at J, with 10 bases between. This CDR3 reads CASSLNLADTQYF. The DNA of the CDR3 is TGTGCCAGCAGCCTAAACCTAGCAGATACGCAGTATTTT.

This clone was observed once. CDR3: CASSPGTLETQYF. CDR3 coding DNA: TGTGCCAGCTCACCAGGGACACTGGAGACCCAGTACTTC. The chain is built from TRBV18 and TRBJ2-5; weak D call: TRBD1 (6 bases). The V and J ends lost 2 bases and 5 bases respectively, with 9 bases between them. This CDR3 contains 13 residues. Germline values: CDR1 KGHSH, CDR2 LQKENI.

This sequence joins TRBV5-4 and TRBJ2-5; TRBD2 matches at 8 bases. CDR3 size: 17 residues. V gave up 2 bases and J gave up 2 bases; unmatched junction bases: 11. Germline V gene lookup returns CDR1 SGHNT and CDR2 YYREEE (reference sequence). This chain's CDR3 is CASSFGTRRGVQETQYF. CDR3 nucleotide sequence: TGTGCCAGCAGCTTCGGGACTAGAAGGGGGGTACAAGAGACCCAGTACTTC. The full variable domain, in which reference TRBV5-4 and TRBJ2-5 provide the parts outside the CDR3, is ETGVTQSPTHLIKTRGQQVTLRCSSQSGHNTVSWYQQALGQGPQFIFQYYREEENGRGNFPPRFSGLQFPNYSSELNVNALELDDSALYLCASSFGTRRGVQETQYFGPGTRLLVL.

The chain joins TRBV9 to TRBJ1-1; 7 bases fit TRBD1. This CDR3 contains 14 residues. The junction had 2 bases not matched to a gene; V was cut back by 0 bases and J by 3 bases. Germline loops: CDR1 SGDLS, CDR2 YYNGEE. CDR3 region: CASSVAQGYTEAFF. In DNA, the CDR3 is TGTGCCAGCAGCGTAGCACAGGGGTACACTGAAGCTTTCTTT.

This rearrangement joins TRBV30 to TRBJ1-2, with unresolved D. Germline V CDR1 and CDR2: GTSNPN, SVGIG (reference sequence). V was shortened by 2 bases and J by 5 bases, with 12 bases between the two germline ends. The CDR3 spans 13 residues. The CDR3 loop is CAWSPTGGYGYTF. The CDR3 nucleotides are TGTGCCTGGAGTCCCACGGGAGGTTATGGCTACACCTTC.

The chain uses TRBV5-6 and TRBJ2-1; 8 bases fit TRBD2. Per the germline V gene, CDR1 is SGHDT and CDR2 is YYEEEE. V was pared by 4 bases and J by 4 bases, with 10 bases of the junction left unmatched. This CDR3 comprises 16 residues. The DNA of the CDR3 is TGTGCCAGCAGCACCCTCGGGCGGGGGGTATACAATGAGCAGTTCTTC. Protein product: CASSTLGRGVYNEQFF.

V gene TRBV24-1 combines with J gene TRBJ1-1; tentatively, D is TRBD1 (5 bases). V lost 7 bases and J lost 2, with 13 bases in between. CDR1 and CDR2 from the germline V gene are KGHDR and SFDVKD. The CDR3 runs 14 residues. This CDR3 reads CATRARRGNTEAFF. For the CDR3, the DNA is TGTGCCACCAGGGCTAGAAGGGGTAACACTGAAGCTTTCTTT.

The V call is TRBV27, the J call TRBJ2-7, with D possibly being TRBD2 (5 bases). CDR3 length: 16 residues. The V gene's germline CDR1 is MNHEY and CDR2 SMNVEV (reference sequence). The germline V and J ends were trimmed by 2 bases and 4 bases, with 18 bases remaining between them. The CDR3 nucleotides read TGTGCCAGCAGTTTAAGCCGGGATTCCCCCTCATACGAGCAGTACTTC. It specifies CASSLSRDSPSYEQYF.

The rearrangement uses TRBV11-3 and TRBJ2-3; 16 bases are a match to TRBD2. Germline assignment: CDR1 SGHNT and CDR2 YENEEA. Germline trimming cut 5 bases from V and 5 bases from J; bases unmatched to any gene: 7. The CDR3 totals 17 residues. The CDR3 sequence: CASSQGLAGGQVDTQYF. For the CDR3, the DNA is TGTGCCAGCAGCCAGGGACTAGCGGGGGGGCAGGTAGATACGCAGTATTTT.

The rearrangement links TRBV28 to TRBJ1-4; 7 positions agree with TRBD1. Germline V lookup: CDR1 MDHEN, CDR2 SYDVKM. Trimming took 7 bases from V and 6 from J; bases not matched to a gene: 8. The CDR3 spans 14 residues. CDR3 residues: CASTQPTGYEKLFF. The CDR3 DNA reads TGTGCCAGCACCCAACCGACAGGGTATGAAAAACTGTTTTTT.